This TCR beta chain was captured in a study of cytomegalovirus exposure and HLA in healthy donors. The PCR made use of 60 Vbeta and 13 Jbeta primers. Sequencing was performed with immunoSEQ multiplex PCR; in TCRdb, only in-frame clones are kept and a portion is missing. The data hold 110,000 to 150,000 clones, with 72% observed a single time. Per the germline V gene, CDR1 is SEHNR and CDR2 is FQNEAQ (reference sequence). V shed 2 bases, J shed 12 bases, and the junction held 5 bases outside the gene matches. The CDR3 runs to 13 residues. General study results and limits: Analysis performed later found under 20,000 TCR beta sequences associated with HLA alleles at 0.05 false discovery rate. Cytomegalovirus status, reportedly, was diagnosed with high specificity and sensitivity by the classifier.

As to this clone: Its antigen is not identified.

The TCR comes from a man aged 35 to 55 in good health and CMV-seronegative. Sequenced input: PBMCs. The J gene is TRBJ2-2, the V gene TRBV7-9; 8 nucleotides line up with TRBD1. CDR3 amino acids: CASSLSRGRKLFF. The CDR3 region has the DNA TGTGCCAGCAGCTTATCCAGGGGGCGTAAGCTGTTTTTT.